This T cell receptor (beta chain) appears in the sequencing data of a study of blood T cell repertoires in COVID-19. Study details: Nucleic acid was either cDNA or gDNA, and it came from T cells, B-cell-depleted T cells, or PBMCs.

Donors were grouped by their self-reported clinical history. The germline gives CDR1 MRHNA, CDR2 SNTAGT. Trimming removed 6 bases at V and 9 bases at J, with 15 bases between. The CDR3 sequence is 13 residues long. In the authors' methods: Reference gene primer amplification yielded estimated nucleated cell counts. Assay: immunoSEQ multiplex PCR; the TCRdb copy retains only in-frame clones and omits some. V and J calls and clone size come straight from that table; D and trimming were deduced from the DNA. This sample has 180,000 or so clones, with approximately 92% found just once. The V call is TRBV6-4, the J call TRBJ2-1, with D possibly being TRBD2 (6 bases). Sequencing was performed on PBMCs or T cells enriched from blood (not recorded which). This sequence originates from a woman aged 35 to 49 with acute COVID-19. Written as DNA, the CDR3 is TGTGCCAGCAGCCTAGAGGAGGGAGGTGAGCAGTTCTTC. Protein product: CASSLEEGGEQFF.